The 9 T cell receptor beta chains given below trace back to one sample, sequenced in a study of cytomegalovirus exposure and HLA in healthy donors. PCR used 60 Vbeta primers and 13 Jbeta primers. The repertoire was sequenced with immunoSEQ multiplex PCR; TCRdb's copy has only in-frame clones and lacks some. The profile covers about 190,000 clones, with under 85% appearing a single time and 1.6% taken by the ten largest. Input material: PBMCs. Receptors were obtained from a woman aged 18-35 years in good health and CMV-seronegative.

J is TRBJ2-7 and V is TRBV11-2, with 9 bases aligning to TRBD2. The ends lost 5 bases at V and 1 base at J; junction bases unmatched: 9. CDR3 length: 16 residues. Germline-derived CDR1 and CDR2 are SGHAT and FQNNGV. The CDR3 DNA follows: TGTGCCAGCAGCCACAGAGCGGGGGGAGGATCCTACGAGCAGTACTTC. It codes for CASSHRAGGGSYEQYF. Combining the CDR3 with reference TRBV11-2 and TRBJ2-7 gives the whole variable domain EAGVAQSPRYKIIEKRQSVAFWCNPISGHATLYWYQQILGQGPKLLIQFQNNGVVDDSQLPKDRFSAERLKGVDSTLKIQPAKLEDSAVYLCASSHRAGGGSYEQYFGPGTRLTVT.

The rearrangement links TRBV7-9 to TRBJ1-1, with no clear D. The V gene's germline CDR1 is SEHNR and CDR2 FQNEAQ (reference sequence). This CDR3 spans 11 amino acids. Trimming stripped 6 bases from V and 5 bases from J, with 7 bases between. CDR3 in amino acids: CASSYQTEAFF. CDR3 sequence (DNA): TGTGCCAGCAGTTACCAGACTGAAGCTTTCTTT.

The rearrangement joins TRBV7-2 to TRBJ1-4; D is unresolved. V was clipped by 1 base and J by 0 bases, with 6 bases between them. The CDR3 is 15 residues long. The V gene's germline CDR1 is SGHTA and CDR2 FQGNSA. CDR3 sequence (DNA): TGTGCCAGCAGCTTAGTACACGCAACTAATGAAAAACTGTTTTTT. Protein sequence: CASSLVHATNEKLFF.

This chain joins TRBV6-6 and TRBJ1-2; 10 bases map to TRBD1. CDR1 and CDR2 from the germline V gene are MNHNY and SVGAGI (reference sequence). V was clipped by 2 bases and J by 6 bases; unmatched bases: 6. The CDR3 is made up of 15 amino acids. CDR3 sequence: CASSYPSGQGDGYTF. The CDR3 DNA reads as TGTGCCAGCAGTTACCCGAGCGGACAGGGGGATGGCTACACCTTC.

The chain carries TRBV2 and TRBJ2-3; 8 nucleotides align to TRBD2. After removal of 8 bases from V and 2 bases from J, the junction contained 6 bases not matched to a gene. From germline, CDR1 is SNHLY and CDR2 FYNNEI. CDR3 size: 14 residues. The CDR3 protein is CASATSEHTDTQYF. The CDR3 coding sequence is TGTGCCAGCGCGACTAGCGAACACACAGATACGCAGTATTTT.

This rearrangement joins TRBV18 to TRBJ1-6; 10 bases align to TRBD1. Per the germline V gene, CDR1 is KGHSH and CDR2 is LQKENI. The CDR3 length is 16 residues. V lost 5 bases to trimming and J lost 3 bases; unmatched junction nucleotides: 4. The DNA for the CDR3 is TGTGCCAGCTCAGGGACAGGGGATTTCTATAATTCACCCCTCCACTTT. Translation: CASSGTGDFYNSPLHF.

This clone was counted a single time. The genes are TRBV4-1 and TRBJ1-6; D is possibly TRBD1 (6 bases). Germline values: CDR1 MGHRA, CDR2 YSYEKL. The CDR3 is 17 residues long. V dropped 0 bases and J dropped 14 bases, with 23 bases sitting between them. CDR3 sequence reads: CASSQDGNRVVKGALHF. CDR3 bases: TGCGCCAGCAGCCAAGATGGGAACAGGGTGGTCAAAGGGGCCCTCCACTTT.

The J gene is TRBJ1-6, the V gene TRBV7-9, with D uncertain. CDR1 SEHNR and CDR2 FQNEAQ come from the germline V gene (reference sequence). CDR3 size: 15 residues. The V and J ends lost 5 bases and 5 bases respectively, with 13 bases between them. CDR3 sequence (DNA): TGTGCCAGCAGCCGAGGGTGGAGGGATAATTCACCCCTCCACTTT. Translating gives CASSRGWRDNSPLHF.

A single count supports this clone. The chain couples TRBV18 to TRBJ1-5, with 7 bases aligning to TRBD1. Trimming took 4 bases from V and 0 from J; bases not matched to a gene: 3. The CDR3 extends over 15 amino acids. Germline V gene sequence: CDR1 KGHSH, CDR2 LQKENI. CDR3 sequence (DNA): TGTGCCAGCTCACTGACAGGGAATAGCAATCAGCCCCAGCATTTT. It is translated as CASSLTGNSNQPQHF.